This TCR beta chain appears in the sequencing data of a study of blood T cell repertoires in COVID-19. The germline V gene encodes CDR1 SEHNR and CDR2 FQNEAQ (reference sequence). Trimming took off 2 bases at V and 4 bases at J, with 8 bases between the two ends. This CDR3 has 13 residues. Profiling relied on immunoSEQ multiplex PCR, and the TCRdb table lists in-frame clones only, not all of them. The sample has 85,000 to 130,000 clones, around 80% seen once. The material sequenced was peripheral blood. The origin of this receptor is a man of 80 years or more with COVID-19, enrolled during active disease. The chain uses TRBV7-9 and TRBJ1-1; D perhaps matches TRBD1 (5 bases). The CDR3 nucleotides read TGTGCCAGCAGCTTAATGGGGGGCACTGAAGCTTTCTTT. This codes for CASSLMGGTEAFF. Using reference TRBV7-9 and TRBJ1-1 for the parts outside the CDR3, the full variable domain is DTGVSQNPRHKITKRGQNVTFRCDPISEHNRLYWYRQTLGQGPEFLTYFQNEAQLEKSRLLSDRFSAERPKGSFSTLEIQRTEQGDSAMYLCASSLMGGTEAFFGQGTRLTVV.